The clone carrying this TCR beta chain appeared a few times. Antigen: not known. Trimming pared 1 base from V and 3 bases from J, leaving 12 bases between. There are 14 residues in the CDR3. The germline CDR1 and CDR2 sequences are DFQATT and SNEGSKA (reference sequence). This entry belongs to a study of T-cell memory formation after mild COVID-19. Overall study: The TCR clusters were mostly specific to one donor. Study-wide findings and caveats: For contracting clones, CD4+ ones sat mainly in CM and EM, CD8+ in EMRA. Confirmation was lacking for SARS-CoV-2 specificity of second-wave clones that peaked on day 37.

Constant-segment primers served in 5'RACE that generated TCR alpha and TCR beta cDNA libraries bearing sample barcodes and UMIs. TCRdb ran MiXCR on the 5' RACE reads and lists one entry per CDR3 protein. The sample has fewer than 650,000 distinct CDR3 sequences, less than 25% seen once. This chain links TRBV20-1 with TRBJ1-1, with D possibly being TRBD1 (5 bases). The receptor comes from an adult woman who had mild COVID-19 (a few samples of this study predate the infection). Cell type and time point are not known. Sequenced material: PBMCs or a T cell subset sorted from them (not recorded which). CDR3 sequence (DNA): TGCAGTGCTAGAGCCGACCCGGGGGACACTGAAGCTTTCTTT. This gives the protein CSARADPGDTEAFF.